This T cell receptor beta chain appears in the sequencing data of a study of blood T cell repertoires in COVID-19 (TCRdb year 2020). Describing the broader study: The collaborator samples originated in the United States, Italy and Spain and spanned the acute and convalescent phases of COVID-19. The sample metadata nearly always contained a de-identified subject ID, COVID-19 status, age in years and sex. HLA class I and class II types, where available, came from metadata supplied by the sample provider rather than from assay-based typing. The prospective study material was composed of cDNA or gDNA derived from T cells, B-cell-depleted T cells, or PBMCs. The samples were drawn from the first 160 participants of the ongoing ImmuneRACE study and from 950 to 1,500 subjects provided by 6 global collaborators. The repertoires were released in a freely available public database meant as a resource for research on the immune response to SARS-CoV-2. Subjects who had been exposed to COVID-19, were actively infected with it, or had recovered from it provided the deeply sampled blood TCRbeta repertoires that made up the dataset. General findings and caveats noted by the study authors: The quantity of clinical and demographic metadata differed by source and by participant and was supplied without curation.

CDR1 and CDR2 are read off the germline V gene as SGHAT and FQNNGV. Counted from cysteine to phenylalanine, this CDR3 has 13 amino acids. Kept here is only the CDR3 DNA, which spans 39 bases and is read in frame from base 1. V lost 0 bases and J lost 5 bases; the stretch between them is 7 bases long. As concerns this clone: Its antigen target is currently unknown. No base quality values were provided; no much bigger clone lies one nucleotide off.

The immunoSEQ Assay, a bias-controlled multiplex PCR, was used to amplify TCRbeta CDR3 regions from genomic DNA. As for how the authors treated the data: The number of nucleated cells in each sample was estimated by amplification of reference gene primers within the assay. Sequence reads were collapsed and filtered to measure the absolute abundance of every unique TCRbeta CDR3 rearrangement. For each sample, productive Simpson clonality was calculated as the square root of Simpson's diversity index across productive rearrangements. Imported from immuneACCESS, the table was reduced by TCRdb to in-frame sequences with V and J called. These copies leave out some clones; in studies compared against another copy, an unresolved V gene accounts for under half, and the cause of the remainder is not known. Clone size and V and J calls were adopted from that table, with D and trimming inferred from the DNA. The sample table holds roughly 130,000 clones, of which 60% to 85% were seen once. The ten largest make up roughly 15% of the sample.

The collaborating institutions used their own protocols to collect whole blood in K2EDTA tubes. For TCRbeta analysis, collaborators shipped samples in one of three forms: frozen whole blood, isolated PBMCs, or DNA extracted from either of those sample types. The chain is encoded by TRBV11-2 joined to TRBJ1-1; TRBD1 is a possible D gene, resting on 5 matching bases. The sequencing input was peripheral blood. This receptor was obtained from a man aged 50 to 60 with acute or convalescent COVID-19. The DNA sequence reads TGTGCCAGCAGCTTAGAACCAGGGACTGAAGCTTTCTTT. Translated, it gives CASSLEPGTEAFF.